By sample share, the clone carrying this T cell receptor beta chain is medium-sized. Its target is not known. The entry originates in a study of metastatic and nonmetastatic thyroid tumors. Study overall: Samples came from malignant and benign thyroid patients, and repertoires were compared across blood and tumor or nodule tissue. Whole-study findings and limits: It was reportedly found that TCR beta diversity was significantly higher in malignant thyroid tumors than in benign nodules, a difference seen in both blood and tumor samples.

MiXCR reprocessed the PCR reads for TCRdb. The sample carries 7,500 to 9,500 clones, 35% to 45% recorded once. No patient received treatment before thyroid surgery. The receptor comes from a female donor with papillary thyroid cancer or a benign thyroid nodule (not recorded which). Some clones in this sample may be carry-over from other donors' samples. The sample taken for sequencing was tumor tissue.

The CDR3 bases are TGTGCCAGCAGTAAAAGGGAGAACGGGGAGCTGTTTTTT. It codes for CASSKRENGELFF. The genes are TRBV6-1 and TRBJ2-2; TRBD2 might be the D (5 bases). Germline V gene lookup returns CDR1 MNHNS and CDR2 SASEGT. V lost 5 bases to trimming and J lost 7 bases, with 11 bases between them. CDR3 size: 13 residues.